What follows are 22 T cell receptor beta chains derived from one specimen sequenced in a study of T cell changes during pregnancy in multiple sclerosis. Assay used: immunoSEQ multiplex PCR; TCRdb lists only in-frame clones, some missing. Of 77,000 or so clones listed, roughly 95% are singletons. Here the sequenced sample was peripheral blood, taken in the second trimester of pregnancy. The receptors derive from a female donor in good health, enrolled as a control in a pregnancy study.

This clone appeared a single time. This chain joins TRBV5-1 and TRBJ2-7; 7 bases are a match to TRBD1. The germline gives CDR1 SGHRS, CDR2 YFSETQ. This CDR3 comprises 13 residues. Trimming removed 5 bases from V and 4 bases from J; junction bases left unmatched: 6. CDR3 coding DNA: TGCGCCAGCAGAGGACAGGATCAGTACGAGCAGTACTTC. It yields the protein CASRGQDQYEQYF.

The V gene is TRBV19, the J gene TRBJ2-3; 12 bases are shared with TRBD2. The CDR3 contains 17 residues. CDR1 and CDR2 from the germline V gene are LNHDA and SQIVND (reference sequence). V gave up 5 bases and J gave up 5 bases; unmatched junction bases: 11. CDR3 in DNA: TGTGCCAGTAGTCCCCGGAGAGGACTAGCGGGGATAGATACGCAGTATTTT. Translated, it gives CASSPRRGLAGIDTQYF.

The CDR3 loop is CASRAGTGDWGNQPQHF. In DNA, the CDR3 is TGTGCCAGCAGAGCCGGGACAGGGGACTGGGGCAATCAGCCCCAGCATTTT. This rearrangement joins TRBV2 to TRBJ1-5; TRBD1 matches at 10 bases. Germline V CDR1 and CDR2: SNHLY, FYNNEI. V gave up 6 bases and J gave up 2 bases; unmatched junction bases: 10. The CDR3 is 17 residues long.

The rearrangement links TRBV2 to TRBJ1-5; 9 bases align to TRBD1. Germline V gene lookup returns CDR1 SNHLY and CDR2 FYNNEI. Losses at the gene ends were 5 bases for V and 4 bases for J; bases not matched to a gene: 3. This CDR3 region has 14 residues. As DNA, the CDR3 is TGTGCCAGCAGTTACGGACAGGGGAATCAGCCCCAGCATTTT. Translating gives CASSYGQGNQPQHF.

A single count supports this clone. DNA of the CDR3: TGTGCCAGCAGCTTGGATGGGACAGGAGGTTCACCCCTCCACTTT. This sequence encodes CASSLDGTGGSPLHF. V and J are TRBV5-6 and TRBJ1-6; TRBD1 agrees at 8 bases. Germline CDR1 is SGHDT and CDR2 is YYEEEE. CDR3 length: 15 residues. Losses at the gene ends were 0 bases for V and 9 bases for J; bases not matched to a gene: 5.

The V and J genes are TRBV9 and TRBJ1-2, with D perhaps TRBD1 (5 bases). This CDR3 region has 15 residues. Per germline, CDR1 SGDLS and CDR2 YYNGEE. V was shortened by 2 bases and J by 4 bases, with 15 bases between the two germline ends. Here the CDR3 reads CASSVSSQGGYGYTF. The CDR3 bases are TGTGCCAGCAGCGTCTCCTCTCAGGGTGGCTATGGCTACACCTTC.

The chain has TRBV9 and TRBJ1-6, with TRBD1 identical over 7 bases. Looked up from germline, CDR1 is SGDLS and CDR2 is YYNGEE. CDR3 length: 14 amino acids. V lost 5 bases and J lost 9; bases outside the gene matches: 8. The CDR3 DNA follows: TGTGCCAGCAGTCCCCAGGGGGATGGTTCACCCCTCCACTTT. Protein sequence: CASSPQGDGSPLHF.

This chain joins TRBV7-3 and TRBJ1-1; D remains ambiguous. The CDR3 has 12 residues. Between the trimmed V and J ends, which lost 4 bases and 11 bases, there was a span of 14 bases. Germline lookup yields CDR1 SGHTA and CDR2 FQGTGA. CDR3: CASSSGELTAFF. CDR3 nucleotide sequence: TGTGCCAGCAGCTCCGGGGAACTGACTGCTTTCTTT.

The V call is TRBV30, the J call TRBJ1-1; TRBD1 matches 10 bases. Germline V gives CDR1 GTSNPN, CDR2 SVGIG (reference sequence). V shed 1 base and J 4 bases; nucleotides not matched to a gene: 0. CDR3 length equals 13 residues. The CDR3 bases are TGTGCCTGGAGTGGGACAGGGGGCACTGAAGCTTTCTTT. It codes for CAWSGTGGTEAFF.

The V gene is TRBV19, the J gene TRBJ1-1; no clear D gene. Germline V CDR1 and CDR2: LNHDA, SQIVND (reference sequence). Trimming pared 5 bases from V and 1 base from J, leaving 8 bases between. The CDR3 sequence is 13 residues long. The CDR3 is CASSFSGNTEAFF. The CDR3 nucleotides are TGTGCCAGTAGTTTCTCGGGGAACACTGAAGCTTTCTTT. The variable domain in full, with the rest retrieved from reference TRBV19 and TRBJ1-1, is DGGITQSPKYLFRKEGQNVTLSCEQNLNHDAMYWYRQDPGQGLRLIYYSQIVNDFQKGDIAEGYSVSREKKESFPLTVTSAQKNPTAFYLCASSFSGNTEAFFGQGTRLTVV.

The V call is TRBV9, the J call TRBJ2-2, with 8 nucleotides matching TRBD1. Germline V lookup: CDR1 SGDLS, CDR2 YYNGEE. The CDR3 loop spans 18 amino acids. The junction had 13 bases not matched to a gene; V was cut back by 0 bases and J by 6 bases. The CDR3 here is CASSVATPGQGRAGELFF. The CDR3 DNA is TGTGCCAGCAGCGTAGCTACCCCAGGACAGGGTAGGGCCGGGGAGCTGTTTTTT.

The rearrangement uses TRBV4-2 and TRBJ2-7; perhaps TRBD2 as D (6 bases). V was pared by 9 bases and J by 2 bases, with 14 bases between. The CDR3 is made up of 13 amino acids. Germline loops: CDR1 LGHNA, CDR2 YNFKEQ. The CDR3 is CARRRDGAYEQYF. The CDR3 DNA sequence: TGTGCCAGAAGGCGGGACGGCGCCTACGAGCAGTACTTC.

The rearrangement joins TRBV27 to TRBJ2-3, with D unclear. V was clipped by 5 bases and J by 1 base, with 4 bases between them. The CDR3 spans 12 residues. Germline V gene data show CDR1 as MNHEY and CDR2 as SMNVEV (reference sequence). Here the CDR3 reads CASSTGTDTQYF. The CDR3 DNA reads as TGTGCCAGCAGTACTGGCACAGATACGCAGTATTTT.

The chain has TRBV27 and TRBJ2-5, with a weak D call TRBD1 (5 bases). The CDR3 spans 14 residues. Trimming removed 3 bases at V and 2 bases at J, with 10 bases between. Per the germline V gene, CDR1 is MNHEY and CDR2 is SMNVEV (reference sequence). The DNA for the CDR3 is TGTGCCAGCAGTTTTGCAGGGAATCAAGAGACCCAGTACTTC. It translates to CASSFAGNQETQYF.

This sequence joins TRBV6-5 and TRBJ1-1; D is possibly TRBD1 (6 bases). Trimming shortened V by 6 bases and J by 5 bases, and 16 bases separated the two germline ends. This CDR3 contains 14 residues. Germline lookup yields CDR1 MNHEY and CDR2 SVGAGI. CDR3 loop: CASRLQGDRTEAFF. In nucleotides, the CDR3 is TGTGCCAGCAGACTACAGGGAGATCGTACTGAAGCTTTCTTT.

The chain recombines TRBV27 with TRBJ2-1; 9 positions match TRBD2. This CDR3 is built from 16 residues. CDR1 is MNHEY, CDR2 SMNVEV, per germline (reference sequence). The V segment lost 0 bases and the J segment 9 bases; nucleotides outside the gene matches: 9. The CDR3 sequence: CASSLSPSGEEGEQFF. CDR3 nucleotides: TGTGCCAGCAGTTTATCACCTAGCGGGGAAGAGGGTGAGCAGTTCTTC.

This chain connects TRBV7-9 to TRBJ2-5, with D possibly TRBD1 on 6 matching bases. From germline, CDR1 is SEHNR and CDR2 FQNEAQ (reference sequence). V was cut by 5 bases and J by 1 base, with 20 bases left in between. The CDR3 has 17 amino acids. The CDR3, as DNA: TGTGCCAGCAGCGTGGGTATCCACGGACAGATCCAAGAGACCCAGTACTTC. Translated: CASSVGIHGQIQETQYF.

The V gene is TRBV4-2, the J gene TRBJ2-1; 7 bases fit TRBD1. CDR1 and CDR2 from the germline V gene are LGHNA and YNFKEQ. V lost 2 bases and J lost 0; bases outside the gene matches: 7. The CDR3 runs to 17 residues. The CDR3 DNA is TGTGCCAGCAGCCAATCGACAGGGCCGAGCTCCTACAATGAGCAGTTCTTC. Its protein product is CASSQSTGPSSYNEQFF.

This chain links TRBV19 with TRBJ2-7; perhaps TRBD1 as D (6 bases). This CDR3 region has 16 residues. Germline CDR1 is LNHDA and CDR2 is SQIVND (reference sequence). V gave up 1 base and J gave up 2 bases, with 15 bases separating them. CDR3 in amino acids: CASSIVSGALAYEQYF. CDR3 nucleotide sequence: TGTGCCAGTAGTATAGTTTCAGGGGCACTCGCCTACGAGCAGTACTTC. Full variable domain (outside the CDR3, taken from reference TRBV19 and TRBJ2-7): DGGITQSPKYLFRKEGQNVTLSCEQNLNHDAMYWYRQDPGQGLRLIYYSQIVNDFQKGDIAEGYSVSREKKESFPLTVTSAQKNPTAFYLCASSIVSGALAYEQYFGPGTRLTVT.

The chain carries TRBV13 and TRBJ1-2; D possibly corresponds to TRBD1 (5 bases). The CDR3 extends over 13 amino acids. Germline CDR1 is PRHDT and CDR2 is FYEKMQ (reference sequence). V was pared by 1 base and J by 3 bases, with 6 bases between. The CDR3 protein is CASSLAGYYGYTF. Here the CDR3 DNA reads TGTGCCAGCAGCTTAGCAGGGTACTATGGCTACACCTTC.

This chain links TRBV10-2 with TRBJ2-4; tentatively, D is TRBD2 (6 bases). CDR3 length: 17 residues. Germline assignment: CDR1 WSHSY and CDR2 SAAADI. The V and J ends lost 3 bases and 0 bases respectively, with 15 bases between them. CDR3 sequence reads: CASSDWGDALAKNIQYF. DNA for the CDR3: TGCGCCAGCAGTGATTGGGGGGATGCGTTAGCCAAAAACATTCAGTACTTC.

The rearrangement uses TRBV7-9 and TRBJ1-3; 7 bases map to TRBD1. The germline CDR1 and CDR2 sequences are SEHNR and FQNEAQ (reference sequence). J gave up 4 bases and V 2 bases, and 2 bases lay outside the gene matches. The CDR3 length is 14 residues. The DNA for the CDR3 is TGTGCCAGCAGCTTATCGACAGGGGGAAACACCATATATTTT. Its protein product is CASSLSTGGNTIYF.